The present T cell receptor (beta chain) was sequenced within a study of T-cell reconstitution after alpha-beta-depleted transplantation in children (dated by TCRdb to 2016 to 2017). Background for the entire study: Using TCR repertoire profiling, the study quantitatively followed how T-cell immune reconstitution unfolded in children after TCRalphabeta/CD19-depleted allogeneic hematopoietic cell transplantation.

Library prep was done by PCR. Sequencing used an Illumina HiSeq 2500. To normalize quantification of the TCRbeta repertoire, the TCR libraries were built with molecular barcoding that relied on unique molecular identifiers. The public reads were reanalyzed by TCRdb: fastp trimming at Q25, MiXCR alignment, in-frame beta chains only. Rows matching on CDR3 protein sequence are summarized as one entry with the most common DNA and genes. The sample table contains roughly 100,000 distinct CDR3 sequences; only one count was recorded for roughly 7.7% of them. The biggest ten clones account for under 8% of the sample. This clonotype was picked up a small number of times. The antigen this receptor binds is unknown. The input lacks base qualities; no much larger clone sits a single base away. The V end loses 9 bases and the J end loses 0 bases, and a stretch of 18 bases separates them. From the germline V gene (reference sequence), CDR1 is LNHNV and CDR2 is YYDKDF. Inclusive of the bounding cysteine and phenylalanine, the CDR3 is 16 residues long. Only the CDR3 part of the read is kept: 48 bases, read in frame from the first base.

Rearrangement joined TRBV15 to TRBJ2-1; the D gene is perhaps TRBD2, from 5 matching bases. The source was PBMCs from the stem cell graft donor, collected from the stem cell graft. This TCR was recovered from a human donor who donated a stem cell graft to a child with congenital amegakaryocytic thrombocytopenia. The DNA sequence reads TGTGCCACGGCGGGTGCGGAGCTCAGCTCCTACAATGAGCAGTTCTTC. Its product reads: CATAGAELSSYNEQFF.